This TCR beta chain was retrieved from a study of T cells in Graves' hyperthyroidism and ophthalmopathy. Study-wide results and limits: From stable hyperthyroidism, ophthalmopathy was set apart by a 13 V-J model.

Patients aged 18 to 65 had newly diagnosed hyperthyroidism of under 2 months' duration. This clonotype has a count of ten or more. The target antigen is unknown. V was trimmed by 7 bases and J by 3 bases, leaving 13 bases between them. Germline V lookup: CDR1 MNHEY, CDR2 SVGEGT. This CDR3 comprises 13 residues. Amplified TCR beta CDR3 regions came from RNA transcripts. TCR CDR3 underwent first-round RT-PCR with the HTBI primer set. Each CDR3 protein gets one entry after TCRdb re-called the multiplex PCR reads with MiXCR. The table records fewer than 350,000 distinct CDR3 sequences, 10% to 15% of them present only once.

This TCR derives from a woman under 40 with Graves' hyperthyroidism that later progressed to Graves' ophthalmopathy. Material: blood. This rearrangement joins TRBV6-2 or TRBV6-3 to TRBJ2-7; maybe TRBD2 (5 bases). This CDR3 reads CASTRFGVYEQYF. For the CDR3, the DNA is TGTGCCAGCACCAGATTCGGGGTCTACGAGCAGTACTTC.